One TCR beta chain is described in this entry. This clonotype occurred many times. Its antigen remains undetermined. No per-base quality is available; no much larger clone lies one base away. V is clipped by 5 bases and J by 2 bases, and the sequence between their germline boundaries is 13 bases long. The CDR3 has 15 amino acids, counting the end cysteine and phenylalanine. Just the 45-base CDR3 DNA is kept, in frame starting at base 1. Library prep was done by PCR. Sequencing took place on an Illumina HiSeq 2500. TCR libraries were prepared with molecular barcoding, using unique molecular identifiers to normalize TCRbeta repertoire quantification. TCRdb's own reprocessing of the public reads used fastp at Q25 and MiXCR and kept productive beta chains. One record per CDR3 amino acid sequence lists the most common genes and DNA. This sample holds approximately 250,000 distinct CDR3 sequences; about 25% were observed only once. Approximately 2.5% of the sample comes from the top ten.

The data originate from a study of T-cell reconstitution after alpha-beta-depleted transplantation in children (dated by TCRdb to 2015 to 2016). At the level of the whole study: The study quantitatively tracked T-cell immune reconstitution after TCRalphabeta/CD19-depleted allogeneic hematopoietic cell transplantation in children using TCR repertoire profiling. The study at large found these results: Over the following months the frequencies of hyperexpanded clones went down, and after one year T-cell counts and TCRbeta diversity were mostly credited to newly produced T cells. Apparently early alphabetaT-cell count recovery about two months after transplant reportedly relied on only several hundred rapidly expanded clones derived from non-depleted graft cells. In some patients, high TCRbeta diversity at day 60 was attributed to recipient T cells and intrathymic progenitors that had survived conditioning.

The sample's treatment or condition, from its label and the paper: allogeneic hematopoietic cell transplantation with graft depleted of TCRalphabeta T cells and CD19 B cells. The children who served as transplant recipients had been given grafts of TCRalphabeta/CD19-depleted allogeneic hematopoietic cells. The chain is encoded by TRBV12-3 or TRBV12-4 joined to TRBJ2-1; the D gene cannot be resolved reliably. Here the sequenced sample was PBMCs, taken before TCRalphabeta/CD19-depleted stem cell transplant. The source is a girl aged 2 to 10 with Fanconi anemia, due to receive a stem cell transplant. DNA sequence: TGTGCCAGCAGTCCCTATTACTCGGCCTACAATGAGCAGTTCTTC. Its coded protein is CASSPYYSAYNEQFF.